Listed below are T cell receptor beta chains from one sample, sequenced in a study of response to subunit inactivated influenza vaccine. Each CDR3 protein gets one entry after TCRdb re-called the RT-PCR reads with MiXCR. The sample holds about 540,000 distinct CDR3 sequences, approximately 24% seen once. A further study also used this sample, focusing on T cells expressing NK-cell markers.

Sequencing was performed on CD4+ T cells sorted from PBMCs, taken about 11 days after vaccination. Receptors were obtained from a man between 50 and 59 years old who received an inactivated influenza vaccine. The conserved cysteine and the conserved F or W are not part of the CDR3 here.

TRBV29-1,TRBJ2-7,SAIPGQGAQNYEQY
TRBV15,TRBJ1-6,ATSRGDGGPSPLH
TRBV5-1,TRBJ2-3,ASSPATSDTQY
TRBV5-1,TRBJ1-1,ASSVKGNTEAF
TRBV20-1,TRBJ2-7,SANRAGFPAYEQY
TRBV12-3/TRBV12-4,TRBJ2-7,ASSPANYEQY
TRBV7-2,TRBJ2-5,ASSWQGAGETQY
TRBV12-3/TRBV12-4,TRBJ2-2,ASSLEGSGELF
TRBV29-1,TRBJ2-1,SVVSRSPTVDEQF
TRBV5-1,TRBJ1-1,ASSSGTGSMNTEAF
TRBV9,TRBJ2-3,ASSGYEERGTDTQY
TRBV20-1,TRBJ2-2,SASRQRGFTGELF
TRBV12-3/TRBV12-4,TRBJ2-3,ASSFGGGFDTQY
TRBV12-3/TRBV12-4,TRBJ2-7,ASSKLSYEQY
TRBV5-1,TRBJ2-1,ASSLDGVFDEQF
TRBV11-2,TRBJ2-4,ASSHRDGWDIQY
TRBV6-2/TRBV6-3,TRBJ1-1,ASTDRQGFGAF
TRBV7-8,TRBJ2-7,ASSLGGTDEQY
TRBV18,TRBJ1-6,ASSPPGDSPLH
TRBV11-2,TRBJ1-1,ASSLDPGLTEAF
TRBV11-2,TRBJ2-5,ASSSTVGQFQETQY
TRBV18,TRBJ2-1,ASSPLSGSSSYNEQF
TRBV4-3,TRBJ2-2,ASSQVFGGGTTGELF
TRBV29-1,TRBJ2-5,SVEDIGGWLAGEETQY
TRBV6-2/TRBV6-3,TRBJ2-4,ASNLAGAAGAKNIQY
TRBV14,TRBJ1-1,ASSHLGGEYTEAF
TRBV5-1,TRBJ2-1,ASSLRPTQAGGPNYNEQF
TRBV28,TRBJ1-3,ASSSPGSGNTIY
TRBV27,TRBJ2-7,ASSLSVSATYEQY
TRBV12-3/TRBV12-4,TRBJ1-5,ASSLAENQPQH
TRBV20-1,TRBJ2-2,SARDLTAGRSTGELF
TRBV27,TRBJ2-1,ASSFGGGDEQF
TRBV10-3,TRBJ2-7,AISESSRGGYEQY
TRBV21-1,TRBJ2-5,ASSKDRGRATQY
TRBV5-1,TRBJ1-4,ASSFIPEEWDEKLF
TRBV6-5,TRBJ2-7,ASSLTPGQGAYEQY
TRBV7-2,TRBJ2-2,ASSFRLAGELF
TRBV20-1,TRBJ2-7,SAPGLAGYEQY
TRBV20-1,TRBJ2-1,SAKTRTSSYNEQF
TRBV5-5,TRBJ1-4,ASSLADRVNEKLF
TRBV4-2,TRBJ1-3,ASSQDGGPGGGNTIY
TRBV5-1,TRBJ2-5,ASRMGQETQY
TRBV12-3/TRBV12-4,TRBJ1-5,ASSFGQYQPQH
TRBV3-1,TRBJ1-1,ASSQARTEAF
TRBV4-1,TRBJ2-7,ASSQGTSGDPTSYEQY
TRBV12-3/TRBV12-4,TRBJ1-4,ASSSGGWEKLF
TRBV15,TRBJ2-1,ATSKRLLNEQF
TRBV7-8,TRBJ1-5,ASSLAVLPNQPQH
TRBV7-3,TRBJ1-1,ASSSHVNTEAF